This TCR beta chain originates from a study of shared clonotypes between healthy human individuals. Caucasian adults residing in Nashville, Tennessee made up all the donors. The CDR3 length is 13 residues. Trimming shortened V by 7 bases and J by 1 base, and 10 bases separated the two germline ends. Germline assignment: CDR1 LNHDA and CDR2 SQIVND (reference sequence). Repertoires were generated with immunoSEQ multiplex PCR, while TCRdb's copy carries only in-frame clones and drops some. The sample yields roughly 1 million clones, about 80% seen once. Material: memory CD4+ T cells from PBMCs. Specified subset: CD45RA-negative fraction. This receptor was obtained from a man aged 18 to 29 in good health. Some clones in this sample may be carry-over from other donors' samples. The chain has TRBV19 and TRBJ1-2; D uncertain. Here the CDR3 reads CASTRAGNYGYTF. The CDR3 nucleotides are TGTGCCAGTACCCGGGCCGGTAACTATGGCTACACCTTC.